Described below is a single T cell receptor (beta chain) sequence and its context. Many counts were recorded for this clonotype. Its antigen remains undetermined. Nothing much larger sits one base from this clone, and base qualities are not available. The sample is drawn from a study of T cells in Graves' hyperthyroidism and ophthalmopathy (dated by TCRdb to the late 2010s). The study in broad terms: Peripheral blood samples were taken at the time of initial diagnosis, prior to any treatment. An independent validation cohort of around 19 hyperthyroidism patients and more than 15 patients who later progressed to ophthalmopathy tested prospective prediction of ophthalmopathy. TCR Vbeta CDR3 sequencing of approximately 140 peripheral blood samples (approximately 44 ophthalmopathy, 70 to 85 hyperthyroidism and 17 progressor patients) is reported in the paper. Thyroid tissue and blood T-cell repertoires from about six Graves' hyperthyroidism patients were also compared in the study. For training and testing, the approximately 92 patients in the discovery cohort were randomly divided in a 7:3 ratio. After blood sampling, hyperthyroidism patients were treated with methimazole at a starting dose of 30 mg daily, and ophthalmopathy patients were treated with high-dose intravenous methylprednisolone. To identify distinguishing TCR V-J signatures, a discovery cohort of 90 to 100 patients was used, comprising under 45 with Graves' ophthalmopathy and around 57 with stable Graves' hyperthyroidism.

Graves' hyperthyroidism was defined as stable when no progression to ophthalmopathy occurred over 18 months of follow-up. Hyperthyroidism patients were newly diagnosed, had a disease duration of under 2 months, and were aged 18 to 65 years. The study excluded patients with uncontrolled infections, other autoimmune diseases, pregnancy or lactation. Clinical symptoms, serum thyroxine and TRAb, thyroid ultrasound, and orbital computed tomography formed the basis for the diagnoses. Ficoll-Paque density gradient centrifugation was used to isolate PBMCs from around 10 ml of fresh peripheral blood. Trizol reagent was used to extract total RNA, and RNA quality was then checked on an Agilent 2100 Bioanalyzer. The paper as a whole reports these results and caveats: Blood samples also contained most of the expanded thyroid clonotypes (frequency above 0.001), which suggests that blood repertoires may reflect thyroid immune responses. No statistical method was used to set the sample size in advance, and investigators knew the group allocation. During validation, the model predicted progression to ophthalmopathy a median of about 5.9 months ahead of onset, with around 71% sensitivity and roughly 75% specificity. Ophthalmopathy was separated from stable hyperthyroidism by a 13 V-J signature model, with 85% to 90% sensitivity and approximately 81% specificity obtained in cross-validation and 80%/75% obtained in testing.

V and J lose 8 bases and 3 bases, and a span of 16 bases separates them. The germline V gene sets CDR1 to SGHVS and CDR2 to FQNEAQ. Spanning cysteine to phenylalanine, the CDR3 consists of 15 amino acids. Only CDR3 DNA remains: 45 bases, in frame from the first base. The TCR beta CDR3 regions were amplified from RNA transcripts. The TCR CDR3 was subjected to a first round of RT-PCR using the HTBI primer set and the Qiagen OneStep RT-PCR kit. The libraries were constructed in a second round of multiplex PCR and then size-selected and purified. Paired-end sequencing of the libraries was performed with 100 bp reads on an Illumina HiSeq2000. In the original analysis: SOAPnuke was used to process the raw data, throwing out any read that contained adapters or uncalled bases, had a mean Phred below 15, or lacked an exact constant-primer or identifier match. COPE v1.2.5 was used to merge high-quality paired reads, and clonotypes were defined as unique nucleotide sequences. MiTCR v1.1 was used to align the clonotypes against IMGT TRBV, TRBD and TRBJ reference segments. The analysis was restricted to V-J combinations with a frequency above 0.0001, which together covered roughly 99% of the repertoires. The TCS score was defined as F50 (clonal expansion) divided by E x V (chaos), with BLOSUM62-based TCRdist calculated between CDR3 peptides within each V-J. Welch's t-statistics and random forest reduced around 510 V-J features to 13, which were used in a naive Bayes classifier (R e1071). The similarity between thyroid and blood repertoires was quantified using the Morisita-Horn index. Using fastp trimming at Q25 and MiXCR clonotype assembly, TCRdb reanalyzed the public sequencing data and kept in-frame beta chains. Every entry covers one CDR3 protein and lists the most common genes and DNA from its rows. TCRdb's processing, not the study's, gives the V and J calls here. This sample is represented by hundreds of thousands of distinct CDR3 sequences; roughly 40% of them were singletons. The ten top clones hold about 8.9% of the sample.

Recombination linked TRBV7-8 to TRBJ2-2; a tentative D call is TRBD1 (6 bases match). The receptor was derived from a man aged 18 to 30 with Graves' hyperthyroidism. Sequenced material: blood. The CDR3 reads as follows: CASPSGALDTGELFF. The sequenced DNA is TGTGCCAGCCCCTCAGGGGCACTCGACACCGGGGAGCTGTTTTTT.